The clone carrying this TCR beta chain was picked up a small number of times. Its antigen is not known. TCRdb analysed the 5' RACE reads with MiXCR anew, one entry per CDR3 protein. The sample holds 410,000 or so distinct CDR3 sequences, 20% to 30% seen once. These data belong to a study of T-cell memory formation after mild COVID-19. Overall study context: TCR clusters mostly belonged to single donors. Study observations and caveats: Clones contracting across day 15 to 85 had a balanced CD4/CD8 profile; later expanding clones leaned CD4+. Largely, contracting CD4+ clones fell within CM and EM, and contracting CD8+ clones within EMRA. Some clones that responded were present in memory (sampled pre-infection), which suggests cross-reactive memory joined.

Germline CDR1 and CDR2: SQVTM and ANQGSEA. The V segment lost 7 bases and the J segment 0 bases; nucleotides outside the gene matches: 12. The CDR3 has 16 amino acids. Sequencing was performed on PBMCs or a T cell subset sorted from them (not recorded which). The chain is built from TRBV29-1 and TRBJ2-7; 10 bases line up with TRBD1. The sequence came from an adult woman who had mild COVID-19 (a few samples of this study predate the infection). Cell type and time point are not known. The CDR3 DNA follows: TGCAGCGGCCCGGGACAGGGGATTTATTTCTCCTACGAGCAGTACTTC. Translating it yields CSGPGQGIYFSYEQYF.